This T cell receptor beta chain was retrieved from a study of T cell responses to AZD1222 COVID-19 vaccine. Turning to this clone: Its antigen is currently unknown.

The study, taken as a whole, reports: With dominance at 160-218 and 743-854, vaccine-associated CD4 TCRs spanned spike.

The germline V and J ends were trimmed by 2 bases and 5 bases, with 17 bases remaining between them. Germline assignment: CDR1 KGHDR and CDR2 SFDVKD. The CDR3 totals 16 residues. Clones were sequenced by immunoSEQ multiplex PCR, and TCRdb holds only the in-frame ones, with some missing. The table lists approximately 100,000 clones, approximately 89% of them singletons. This chain joins TRBV24-1 and TRBJ1-2; D uncertain. This material consisted of peripheral blood, taken on day 0 of AZD1222 vaccination. This clonotype was obtained from an adult in good health. CDR3 residues: CATSDSGQRKGYGYTF. CDR3 in DNA: TGTGCCACCAGTGATTCCGGGCAGCGTAAAGGGTATGGCTACACCTTC.